The TCR beta chain under discussion was sequenced for a study of blood T cell repertoires in COVID-19 (dated by TCRdb to the early 2020s). For the study in its entirety: Samples from collaborators originated in the United States, Italy and Spain and spanned both the acute and convalescent phases of COVID-19. The prospective study material was composed of cDNA or gDNA derived from T cells, B-cell-depleted T cells, or PBMCs. Deeply sampled blood TCRbeta repertoires from subjects exposed to, actively infected with, or recovered from COVID-19 were included in the dataset. The repertoires were made available in a free public database intended to serve as a resource for research on the immune response to SARS-CoV-2. The samples were drawn from the first 160 participants of the ongoing ImmuneRACE study and from more than 1,000 subjects provided by 6 global collaborators. Sample metadata almost always included a de-identified subject ID, COVID-19 status, age in years and sex. Where available, HLA class I and class II types were taken from metadata supplied by the sample provider and were not determined by assay-based typing. General conclusions and limits of the study: Clinical and demographic metadata were provided uncurated, with the amount varying by source and participant.

The immunoSEQ Assay, a bias-controlled multiplex PCR, was used to amplify TCRbeta CDR3 regions from genomic DNA. On the study's bioinformatics: The number of nucleated cells in each sample was estimated by amplification of reference gene primers within the assay. To quantify the absolute abundance of each unique TCRbeta CDR3 rearrangement, sequence reads were collapsed and filtered. For each sample, productive Simpson clonality was calculated as the square root of Simpson's diversity index across productive rearrangements. What TCRdb holds here is the immuneACCESS table cut down to in-frame rearrangements. Part of the clones is not present; checked against another copy, under half of the missing clones reflect an unresolved V gene, and the others are unexplained. V and J calls plus clone size are reproduced from that table; the DNA served to infer D and trimming. The sample has 65,000 to 95,000 clones on record, approximately 89% of them singletons. The ten biggest clones cover just over 2.5% of the sample.

The CDR3 holds 17 amino acids from the cysteine to the phenylalanine. This entry keeps only the CDR3 DNA: 51 bases, framed from base 1. CDR1 is given as SNHLY and CDR2 as FYNNEI, both from the germline V gene. For this chain, trimming is 6 bases at the V end and 2 bases at the J end, and the number of junction bases without a gene match is 8. As to this clone: No antigen is known for it. Within one base of it there is no much larger clone, and no base qualities were kept.

One collaborating source in Seattle enrolled patients during active infection and followed them longitudinally through the course of disease. Collaborating institutions collected whole blood in K2EDTA tubes following their own protocols. Collaborator samples were shipped for TCRbeta analysis as frozen whole blood, isolated PBMCs, or DNA extracted from either sample type. Sequencing input: peripheral blood. Recombination linked TRBV2 to TRBJ1-5, and 12 junction bases match TRBD1. The TCR sequence derives from a man aged 50-59 years with COVID-19, enrolled during active disease. CDR3 sequence: CASRTGTGGGRNQPQHF. The nucleotide sequence reads as follows: TGTGCCAGCAGAACCGGGACAGGGGGCGGACGCAATCAGCCCCAGCATTTT. Where the CDR3 stops, the reference TRBV2 and TRBJ1-5 genes take over; the full variable domain is EPEVTQTPSHQVTQMGQEVILRCVPISNHLYFYWYRQILGQKVEFLVSFYNNEISEKSEIFDDQFSVERPDGSNFTLKIRSTKLEDSAMYFCASRTGTGGGRNQPQHFGDGTRLSIL.